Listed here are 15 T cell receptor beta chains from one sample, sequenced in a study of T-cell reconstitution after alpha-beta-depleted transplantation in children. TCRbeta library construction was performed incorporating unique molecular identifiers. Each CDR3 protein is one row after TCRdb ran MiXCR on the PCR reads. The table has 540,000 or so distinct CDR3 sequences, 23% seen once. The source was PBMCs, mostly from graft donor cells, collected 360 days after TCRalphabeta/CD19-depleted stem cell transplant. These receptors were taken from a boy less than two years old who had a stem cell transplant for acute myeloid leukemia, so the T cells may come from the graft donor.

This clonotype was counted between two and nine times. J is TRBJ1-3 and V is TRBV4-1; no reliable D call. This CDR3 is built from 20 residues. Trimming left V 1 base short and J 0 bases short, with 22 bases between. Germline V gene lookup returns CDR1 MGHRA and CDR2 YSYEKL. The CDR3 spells CASSQVPWRAPVYSGNTIYF. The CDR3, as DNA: TGCGCCAGCAGCCAAGTCCCATGGAGGGCTCCTGTCTACTCTGGAAACACCATATATTTT.

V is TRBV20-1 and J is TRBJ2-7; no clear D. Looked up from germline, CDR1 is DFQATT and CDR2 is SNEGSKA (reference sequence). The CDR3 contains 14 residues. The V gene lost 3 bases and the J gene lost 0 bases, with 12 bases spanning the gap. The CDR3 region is CSARGLLGSYEQYF. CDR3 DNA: TGCAGTGCTAGGGGTCTTCTGGGCTCCTACGAGCAGTACTTC.

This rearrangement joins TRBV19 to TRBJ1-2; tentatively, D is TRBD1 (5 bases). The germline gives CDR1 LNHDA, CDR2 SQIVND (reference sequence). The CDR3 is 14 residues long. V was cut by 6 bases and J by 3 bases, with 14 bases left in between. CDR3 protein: CASSRDARDYGYTF. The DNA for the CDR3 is TGTGCCAGTAGCCGGGACGCCCGGGACTATGGCTACACCTTC.

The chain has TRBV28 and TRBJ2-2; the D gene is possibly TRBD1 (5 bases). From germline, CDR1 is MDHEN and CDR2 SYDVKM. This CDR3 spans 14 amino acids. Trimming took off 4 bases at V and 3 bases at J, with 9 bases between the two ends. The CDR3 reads CASSYQGDTGELFF. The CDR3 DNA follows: TGTGCCAGCAGTTACCAAGGGGACACCGGGGAGCTGTTTTTT.

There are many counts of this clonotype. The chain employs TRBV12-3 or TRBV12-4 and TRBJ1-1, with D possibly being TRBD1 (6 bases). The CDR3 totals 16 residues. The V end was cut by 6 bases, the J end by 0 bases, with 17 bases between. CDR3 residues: CASSLGRDRLNTEAFF. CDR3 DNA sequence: TGTGCCAGCAGCTTGGGTCGAGACAGGTTGAACACTGAAGCTTTCTTT.

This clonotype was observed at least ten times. The CDR3, as DNA: TGCAGTGTCATAGCGGGGGGACCAGATACGCAGTATTTT. It is translated as CSVIAGGPDTQYF. The rearrangement links TRBV20-1 to TRBJ2-3; 10 bases map to TRBD2. This CDR3 region has 13 residues. CDR1 and CDR2 (germline): DFQATT, SNEGSKA (reference sequence). The junction had 5 bases not matched to a gene; V was cut back by 7 bases and J by 4 bases.

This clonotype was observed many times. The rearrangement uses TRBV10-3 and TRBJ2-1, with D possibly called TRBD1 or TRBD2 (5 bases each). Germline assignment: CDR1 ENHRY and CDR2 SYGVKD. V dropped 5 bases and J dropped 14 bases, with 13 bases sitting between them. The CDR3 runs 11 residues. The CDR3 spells CAISHPGRKFF. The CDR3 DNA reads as TGTGCCATCAGTCATCCGGGGCGAAAGTTCTTC.

CDR3 DNA: TGCAGTGCTAGCGAACGGAACTCTGGGGCCAACGTCCTGACTTTC. It is translated as CSASERNSGANVLTF. The chain joins TRBV20-1 to TRBJ2-6; D gene uncertain. Trimming stripped 3 bases from V and 0 bases from J, with 9 bases between. Germline CDR1 DFQATT, CDR2 SNEGSKA (reference sequence). The CDR3 spans 15 residues.

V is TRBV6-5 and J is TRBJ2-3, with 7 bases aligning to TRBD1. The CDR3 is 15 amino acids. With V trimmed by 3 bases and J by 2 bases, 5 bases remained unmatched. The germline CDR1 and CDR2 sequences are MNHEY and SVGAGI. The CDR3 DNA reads TGTGCCAGCAGTTATCGACAGGGTTACACAGATACGCAGTATTTT. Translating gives CASSYRQGYTDTQYF.

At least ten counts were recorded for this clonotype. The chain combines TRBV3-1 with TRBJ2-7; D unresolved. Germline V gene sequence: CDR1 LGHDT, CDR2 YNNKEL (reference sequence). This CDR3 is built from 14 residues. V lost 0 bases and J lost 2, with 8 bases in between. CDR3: CASSQEDATYEQYF. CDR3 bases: TGTGCCAGCAGCCAAGAAGACGCAACCTACGAGCAGTACTTC.

DNA of the CDR3: TGCGCCAGCAGCCTCTATCCGGGACTAGCGCTCCCCCCTTGGAATGAGCAGTTCTTC. Translating it yields CASSLYPGLALPPWNEQFF. The chain couples TRBV5-1 to TRBJ2-1, with 10 bases identical to TRBD2. This CDR3 spans 19 amino acids. Trimming at V came to 4 bases and at J to 7 bases, leaving 20 bases not matched to a gene. Germline CDR1 reads SGHRS; CDR2 reads YFSETQ.

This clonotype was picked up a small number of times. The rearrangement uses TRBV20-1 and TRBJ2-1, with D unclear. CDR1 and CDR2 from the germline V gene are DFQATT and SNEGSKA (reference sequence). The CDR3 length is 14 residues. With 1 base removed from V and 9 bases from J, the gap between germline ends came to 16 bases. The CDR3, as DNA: TGCAGTGCTAGAGGGGTTGATCTAGTCCGTGAGCAGTTCTTC. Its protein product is CSARGVDLVREQFF.

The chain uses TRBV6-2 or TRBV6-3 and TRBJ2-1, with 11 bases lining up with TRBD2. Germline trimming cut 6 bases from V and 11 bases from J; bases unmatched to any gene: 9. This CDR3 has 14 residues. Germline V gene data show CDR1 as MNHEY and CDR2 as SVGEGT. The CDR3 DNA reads TGTGCCAGCAGCCGCGGACTAGCGGGCGAAAAGCAGTTCTTC. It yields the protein CASSRGLAGEKQFF.

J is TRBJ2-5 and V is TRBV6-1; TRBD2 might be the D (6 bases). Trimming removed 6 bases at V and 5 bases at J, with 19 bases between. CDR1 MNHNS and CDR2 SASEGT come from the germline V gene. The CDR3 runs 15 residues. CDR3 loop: CASSPTGLWDETQYF. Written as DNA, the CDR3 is TGTGCCAGCAGCCCAACGGGACTCTGGGACGAGACCCAGTACTTC.

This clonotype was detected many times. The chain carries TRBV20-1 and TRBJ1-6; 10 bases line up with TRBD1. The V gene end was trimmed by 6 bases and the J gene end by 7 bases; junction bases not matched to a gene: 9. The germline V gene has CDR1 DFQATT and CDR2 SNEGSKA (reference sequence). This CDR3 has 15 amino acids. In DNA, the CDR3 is TGCAGTGCGGCTAGACCGGGACAGGGGAATTCACCCCTCCACTTT. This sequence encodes CSAARPGQGNSPLHF.